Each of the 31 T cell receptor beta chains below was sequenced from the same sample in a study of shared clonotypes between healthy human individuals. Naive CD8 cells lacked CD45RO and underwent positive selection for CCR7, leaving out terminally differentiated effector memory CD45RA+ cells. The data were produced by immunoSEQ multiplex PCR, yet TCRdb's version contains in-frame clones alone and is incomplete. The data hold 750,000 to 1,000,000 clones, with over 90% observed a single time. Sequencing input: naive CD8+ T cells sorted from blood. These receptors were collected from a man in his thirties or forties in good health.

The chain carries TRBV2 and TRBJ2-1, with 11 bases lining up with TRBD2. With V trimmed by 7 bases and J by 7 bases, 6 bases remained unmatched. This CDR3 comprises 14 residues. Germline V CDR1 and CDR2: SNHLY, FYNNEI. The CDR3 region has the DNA TGTGCCAGCACAGGACTAGCGGGTCGGAATGAGCAGTTCTTC. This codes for CASTGLAGRNEQFF.

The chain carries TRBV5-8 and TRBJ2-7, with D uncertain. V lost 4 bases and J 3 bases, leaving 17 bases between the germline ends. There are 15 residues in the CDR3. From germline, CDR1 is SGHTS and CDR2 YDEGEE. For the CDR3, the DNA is TGTGCCAGCAGCCTTTCAGCATCCGGGTACTACGAGCAGTACTTC. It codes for CASSLSASGYYEQYF.

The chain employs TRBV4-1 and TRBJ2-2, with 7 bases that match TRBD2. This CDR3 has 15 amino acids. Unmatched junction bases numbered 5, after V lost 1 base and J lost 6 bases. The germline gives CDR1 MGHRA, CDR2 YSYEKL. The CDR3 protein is CASSQVLAGAGELFF. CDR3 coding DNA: TGCGCCAGCAGCCAAGTGCTGGCGGGAGCCGGGGAGCTGTTTTTT.

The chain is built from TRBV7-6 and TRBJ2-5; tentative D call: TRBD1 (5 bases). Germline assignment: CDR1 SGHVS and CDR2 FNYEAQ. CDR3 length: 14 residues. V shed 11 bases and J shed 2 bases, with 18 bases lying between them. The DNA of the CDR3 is TGTGCCGTCTCGGCAGGGCAGGCTCAAGAGACCCAGTACTTC. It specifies CAVSAGQAQETQYF.

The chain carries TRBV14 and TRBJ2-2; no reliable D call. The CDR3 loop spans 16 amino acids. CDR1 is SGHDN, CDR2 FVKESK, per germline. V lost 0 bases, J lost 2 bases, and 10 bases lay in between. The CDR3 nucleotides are TGTGCCAGCAGCCAAGAGTTTGGAACTAACACCGGGGAGCTGTTTTTT. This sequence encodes CASSQEFGTNTGELFF.

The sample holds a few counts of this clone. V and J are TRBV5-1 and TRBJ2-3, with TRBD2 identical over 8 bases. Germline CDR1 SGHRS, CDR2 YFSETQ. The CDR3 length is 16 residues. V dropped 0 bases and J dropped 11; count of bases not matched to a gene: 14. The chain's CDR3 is CASSLVSGTTGVKQYF. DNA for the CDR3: TGCGCCAGCAGCTTGGTTAGCGGGACTACGGGGGTGAAGCAGTATTTT.

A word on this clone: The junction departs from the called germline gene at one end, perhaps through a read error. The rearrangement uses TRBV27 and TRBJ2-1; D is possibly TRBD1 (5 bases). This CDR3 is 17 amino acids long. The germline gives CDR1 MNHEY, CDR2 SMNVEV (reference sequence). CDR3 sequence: CASSLAPLGRAYNEQFF. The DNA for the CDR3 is TGTGCCAGCAGTTTAGCGCCCCTAGGCAGGGCCTATAATGAGCAGTTCTTC.

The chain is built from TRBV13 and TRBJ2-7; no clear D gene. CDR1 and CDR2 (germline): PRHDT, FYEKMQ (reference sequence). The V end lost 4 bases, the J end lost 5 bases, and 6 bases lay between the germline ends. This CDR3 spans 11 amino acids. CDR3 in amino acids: CASSSFNEQYF. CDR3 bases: TGTGCCAGCAGCTCCTTTAACGAGCAGTACTTC.

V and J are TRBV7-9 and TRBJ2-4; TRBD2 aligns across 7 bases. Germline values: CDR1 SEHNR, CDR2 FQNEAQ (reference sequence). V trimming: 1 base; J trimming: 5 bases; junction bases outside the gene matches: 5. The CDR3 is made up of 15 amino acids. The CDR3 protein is CASSLGAAGENIQYF. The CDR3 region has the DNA TGTGCCAGCAGCTTAGGAGCGGCGGGAGAAAACATTCAGTACTTC. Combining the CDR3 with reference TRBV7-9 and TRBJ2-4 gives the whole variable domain DTGVSQNPRHKITKRGQNVTFRCDPISEHNRLYWYRQTLGQGPEFLTYFQNEAQLEKSRLLSDRFSAERPKGSFSTLEIQRTEQGDSAMYLCASSLGAAGENIQYFGAGTRLSVL.

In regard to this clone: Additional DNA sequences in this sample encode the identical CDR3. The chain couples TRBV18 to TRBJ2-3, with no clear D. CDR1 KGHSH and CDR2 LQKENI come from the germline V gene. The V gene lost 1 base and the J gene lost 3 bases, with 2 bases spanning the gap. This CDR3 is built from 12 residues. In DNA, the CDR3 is TGTGCCAGCTCACCACGGACAGATACGCAGTATTTT. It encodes CASSPRTDTQYF.

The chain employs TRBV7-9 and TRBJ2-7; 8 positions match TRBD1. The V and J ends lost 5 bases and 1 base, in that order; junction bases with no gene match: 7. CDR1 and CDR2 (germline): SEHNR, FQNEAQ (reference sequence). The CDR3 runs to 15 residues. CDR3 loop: CASSAGQGVSYEQYF. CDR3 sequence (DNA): TGTGCCAGCAGCGCCGGACAGGGAGTATCCTACGAGCAGTACTTC.

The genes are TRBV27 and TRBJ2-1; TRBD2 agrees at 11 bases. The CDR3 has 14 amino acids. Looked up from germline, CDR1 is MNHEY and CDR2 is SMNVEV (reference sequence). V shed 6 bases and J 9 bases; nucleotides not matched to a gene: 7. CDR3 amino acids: CASRVAGGPIEQFF. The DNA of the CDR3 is TGTGCCAGCAGGGTAGCGGGAGGGCCGATTGAGCAGTTCTTC.

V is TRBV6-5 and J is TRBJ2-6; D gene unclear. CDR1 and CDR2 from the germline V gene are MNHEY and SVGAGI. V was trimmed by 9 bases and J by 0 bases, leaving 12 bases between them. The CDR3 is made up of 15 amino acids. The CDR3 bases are TGTGCCAGTCAAAGTGGGGTCTCTGGGGCCAACGTCCTGACTTTC. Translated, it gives CASQSGVSGANVLTF.

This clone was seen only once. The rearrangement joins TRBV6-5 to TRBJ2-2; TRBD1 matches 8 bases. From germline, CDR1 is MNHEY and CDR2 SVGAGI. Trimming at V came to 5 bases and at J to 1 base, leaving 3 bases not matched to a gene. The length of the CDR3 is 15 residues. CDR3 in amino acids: CASSLGTGNTGELFF. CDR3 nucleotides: TGTGCCAGCAGTCTTGGGACAGGGAACACCGGGGAGCTGTTTTTT.

CDR3 amino acids: CASSFGDPLYEQYF. The DNA for the CDR3 is TGCGCCAGCAGCTTCGGTGACCCTCTCTACGAGCAGTACTTC. This chain joins TRBV5-1 and TRBJ2-7; D is unclear. The V end was cut by 2 bases, the J end by 3 bases, with 12 bases between. Per germline, CDR1 SGHRS and CDR2 YFSETQ. This CDR3 has 14 residues.

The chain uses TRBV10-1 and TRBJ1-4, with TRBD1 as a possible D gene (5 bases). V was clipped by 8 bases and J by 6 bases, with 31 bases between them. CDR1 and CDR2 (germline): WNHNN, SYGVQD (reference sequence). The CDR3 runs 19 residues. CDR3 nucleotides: TGCGCCAGCGCTAAGCAGTGGAGGGTCTGGGGGTTCATGGATGAAAAACTGTTTTTT. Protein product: CASAKQWRVWGFMDEKLFF.

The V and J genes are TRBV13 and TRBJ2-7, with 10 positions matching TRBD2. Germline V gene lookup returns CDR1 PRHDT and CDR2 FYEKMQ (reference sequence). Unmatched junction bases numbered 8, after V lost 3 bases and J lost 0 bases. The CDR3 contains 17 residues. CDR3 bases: TGTGCCAGCAGCTTCACAGCAAGCGGGAGGGCCTCCTACGAGCAGTACTTC. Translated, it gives CASSFTASGRASYEQYF.

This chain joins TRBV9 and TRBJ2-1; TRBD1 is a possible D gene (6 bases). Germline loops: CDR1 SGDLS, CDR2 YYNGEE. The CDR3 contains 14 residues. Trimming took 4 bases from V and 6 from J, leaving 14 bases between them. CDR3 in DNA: TGTGCCAGCAGCCCCCCGGACAGTACCAATGAGCAGTTCTTC. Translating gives CASSPPDSTNEQFF.

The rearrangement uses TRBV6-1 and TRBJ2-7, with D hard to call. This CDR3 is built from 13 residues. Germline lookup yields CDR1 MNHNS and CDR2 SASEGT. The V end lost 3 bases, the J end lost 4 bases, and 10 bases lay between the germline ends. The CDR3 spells CASSEPPQYEQYF. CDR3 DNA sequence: TGTGCCAGCAGTGAGCCCCCTCAGTACGAGCAGTACTTC.

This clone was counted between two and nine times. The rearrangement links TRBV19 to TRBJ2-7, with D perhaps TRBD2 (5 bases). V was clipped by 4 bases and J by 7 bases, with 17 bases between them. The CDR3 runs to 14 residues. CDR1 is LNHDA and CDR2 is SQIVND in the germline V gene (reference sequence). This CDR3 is CASSTEGGTLEQYF. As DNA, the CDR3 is TGTGCCAGTAGTACCGAGGGCGGTACCTTGGAGCAGTACTTC.

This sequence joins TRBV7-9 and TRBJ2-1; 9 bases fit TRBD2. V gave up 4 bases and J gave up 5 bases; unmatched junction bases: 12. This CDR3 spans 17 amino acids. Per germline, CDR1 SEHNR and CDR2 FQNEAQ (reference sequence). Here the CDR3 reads CASSWGSGSTLHNEQFF. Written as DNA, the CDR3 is TGTGCCAGCAGCTGGGGTAGCGGGAGTACATTACACAATGAGCAGTTCTTC. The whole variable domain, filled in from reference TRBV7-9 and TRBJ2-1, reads DTGVSQNPRHKITKRGQNVTFRCDPISEHNRLYWYRQTLGQGPEFLTYFQNEAQLEKSRLLSDRFSAERPKGSFSTLEIQRTEQGDSAMYLCASSWGSGSTLHNEQFFGPGTRLTVL.

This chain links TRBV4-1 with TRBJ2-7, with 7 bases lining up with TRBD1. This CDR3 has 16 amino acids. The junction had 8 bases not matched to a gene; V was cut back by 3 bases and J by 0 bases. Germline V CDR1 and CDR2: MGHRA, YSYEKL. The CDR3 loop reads CASSQVGQPSSYEQYF. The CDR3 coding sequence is TGCGCCAGCAGCCAGGTGGGACAGCCCTCCTCCTACGAGCAGTACTTC.

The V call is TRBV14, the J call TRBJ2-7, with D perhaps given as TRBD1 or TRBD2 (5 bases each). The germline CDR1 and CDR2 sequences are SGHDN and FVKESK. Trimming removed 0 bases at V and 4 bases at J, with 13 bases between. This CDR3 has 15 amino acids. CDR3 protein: CASSQEEIWGYEQYF. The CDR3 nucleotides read TGTGCCAGCAGCCAAGAGGAAATCTGGGGGTACGAGCAGTACTTC.

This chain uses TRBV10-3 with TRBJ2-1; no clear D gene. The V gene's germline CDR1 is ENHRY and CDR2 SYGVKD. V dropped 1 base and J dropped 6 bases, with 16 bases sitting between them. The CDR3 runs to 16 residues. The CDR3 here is CAISELVGHLVNEQFF. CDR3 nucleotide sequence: TGTGCCATCAGTGAGTTGGTAGGGCATCTGGTCAATGAGCAGTTCTTC.

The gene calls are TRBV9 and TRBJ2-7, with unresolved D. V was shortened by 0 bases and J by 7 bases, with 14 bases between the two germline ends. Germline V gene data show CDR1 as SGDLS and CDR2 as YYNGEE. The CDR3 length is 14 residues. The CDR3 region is CASSVGADLGEQYF. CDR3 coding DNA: TGTGCCAGCAGCGTAGGGGCAGACTTGGGGGAGCAGTACTTC.

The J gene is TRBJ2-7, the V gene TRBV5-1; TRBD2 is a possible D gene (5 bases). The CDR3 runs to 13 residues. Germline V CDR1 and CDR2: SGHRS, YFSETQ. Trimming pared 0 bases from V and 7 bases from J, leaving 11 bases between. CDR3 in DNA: TGCGCCAGCAGCTTGGGTTTGGGCGGGGAGCAGTACTTC. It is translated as CASSLGLGGEQYF.

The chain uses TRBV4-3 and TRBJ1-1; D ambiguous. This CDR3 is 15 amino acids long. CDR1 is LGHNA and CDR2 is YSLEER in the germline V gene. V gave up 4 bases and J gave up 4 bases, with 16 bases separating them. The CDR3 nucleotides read TGCGCCAGCAGCCCCCACTCAGGAGGGATCACTGAAGCTTTCTTT. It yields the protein CASSPHSGGITEAFF.

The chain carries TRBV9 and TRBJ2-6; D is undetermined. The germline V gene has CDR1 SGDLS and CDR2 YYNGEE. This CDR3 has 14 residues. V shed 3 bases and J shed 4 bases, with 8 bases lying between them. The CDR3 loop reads CASSEGYGANVLTF. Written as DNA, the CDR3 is TGTGCCAGCAGCGAGGGTTACGGGGCCAACGTCCTGACTTTC.

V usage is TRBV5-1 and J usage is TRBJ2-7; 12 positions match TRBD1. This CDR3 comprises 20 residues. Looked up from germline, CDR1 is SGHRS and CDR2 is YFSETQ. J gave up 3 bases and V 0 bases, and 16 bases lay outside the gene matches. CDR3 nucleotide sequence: TGCGCCAGCAGCTTGGCCCCGCCCGGGACAGGGGGCGCTGGGAGCTACGAGCAGTACTTC. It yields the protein CASSLAPPGTGGAGSYEQYF.

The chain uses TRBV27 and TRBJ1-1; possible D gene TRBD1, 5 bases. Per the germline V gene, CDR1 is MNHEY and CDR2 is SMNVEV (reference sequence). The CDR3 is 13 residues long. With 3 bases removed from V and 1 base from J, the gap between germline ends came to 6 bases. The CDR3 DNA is TGTGCCAGCAGTTTCGGGGCGAACACTGAAGCTTTCTTT. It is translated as CASSFGANTEAFF.

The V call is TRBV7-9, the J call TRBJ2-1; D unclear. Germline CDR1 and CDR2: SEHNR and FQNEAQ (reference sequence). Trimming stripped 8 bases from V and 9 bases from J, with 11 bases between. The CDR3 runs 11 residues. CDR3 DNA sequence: TGTGCCAGCGGCCTAGGAGCTGAGCAGTTCTTC. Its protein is CASGLGAEQFF.